This TCR beta chain appears in the sequencing data of a study of T cell responses to AZD1222 COVID-19 vaccine. As for the study in general: Combined were second doses at about 4 or about 12 weeks.

Profiled with immunoSEQ multiplex PCR; TCRdb holds only in-frame clones, not every one. The sample lists 240,000 or so clones, 85% to 95% occurring once. This CDR3 region has 12 residues. The germline V and J ends were trimmed by 3 bases and 6 bases, with 8 bases remaining between them. Germline V gives CDR1 MNHEY, CDR2 SMNVEV (reference sequence). The chain combines TRBV27 with TRBJ1-2; D is perhaps TRBD1 (6 bases). Sequencing was performed on peripheral blood, taken on day 0 of AZD1222 vaccination. The source is an adult in good health. DNA for the CDR3: TGTGCCAGCAGTTTGAGGGGGGATGGCTACACCTTC. This encodes CASSLRGDGYTF.